This T cell receptor beta chain was profiled in a study of metastatic and nonmetastatic thyroid tumors. Study results and caveats: Reports indicated that malignant thyroid tumors showed significantly higher TCR beta diversity than benign nodules did, in blood and tumor.

TCRdb re-clonotyped the PCR reads through MiXCR. This table holds about 24,000 clones, around 15% found once. Germline lookup yields CDR1 KGHSH and CDR2 LQKENI. The CDR3 has 16 amino acids. V dropped 3 bases and J dropped 6; count of bases not matched to a gene: 12. This clone was counted ten times or more. Its target is not known. Thyroid surgery had not been preceded by any treatment in any patient. The specimen sequenced was blood. The sequence was obtained from a female donor with papillary thyroid cancer or a benign thyroid nodule (not recorded which). Some clones in this sample may be carry-over from other donors' samples. V gene TRBV18 combines with J gene TRBJ2-7; 9 nucleotides line up with TRBD2. This CDR3 reads CASSPPTSGTYLEQYF. The CDR3 bases are TGTGCCAGCTCACCTCCGACTAGCGGAACGTATCTCGAGCAGTACTTC.